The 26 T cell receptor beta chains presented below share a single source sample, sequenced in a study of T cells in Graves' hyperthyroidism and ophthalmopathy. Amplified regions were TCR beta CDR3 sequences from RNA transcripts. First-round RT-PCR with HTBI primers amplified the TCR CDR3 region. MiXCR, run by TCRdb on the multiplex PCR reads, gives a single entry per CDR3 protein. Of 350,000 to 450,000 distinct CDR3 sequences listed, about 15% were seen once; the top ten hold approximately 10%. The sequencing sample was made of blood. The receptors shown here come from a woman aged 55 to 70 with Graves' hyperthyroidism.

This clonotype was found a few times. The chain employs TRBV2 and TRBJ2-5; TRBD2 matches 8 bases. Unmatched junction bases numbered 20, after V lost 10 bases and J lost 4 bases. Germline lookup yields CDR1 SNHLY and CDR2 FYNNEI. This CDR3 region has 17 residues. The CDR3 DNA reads TGTGCCACCGCCTCACTAGCGGCGGCGGTGGGGAGAGAGACCCAGTACTTC. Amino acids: CATASLAAAVGRETQYF.

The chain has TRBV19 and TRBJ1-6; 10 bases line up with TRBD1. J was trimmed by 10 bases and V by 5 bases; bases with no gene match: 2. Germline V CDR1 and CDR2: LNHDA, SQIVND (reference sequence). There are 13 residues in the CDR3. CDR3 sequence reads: CASSGTGESPLHF. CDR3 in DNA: TGTGCCAGTAGTGGGACAGGGGAATCACCCCTCCACTTT. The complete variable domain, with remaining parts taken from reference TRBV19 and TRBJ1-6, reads DGGITQSPKYLFRKEGQNVTLSCEQNLNHDAMYWYRQDPGQGLRLIYYSQIVNDFQKGDIAEGYSVSREKKESFPLTVTSAQKNPTAFYLCASSGTGESPLHFGNGTRLTVT.

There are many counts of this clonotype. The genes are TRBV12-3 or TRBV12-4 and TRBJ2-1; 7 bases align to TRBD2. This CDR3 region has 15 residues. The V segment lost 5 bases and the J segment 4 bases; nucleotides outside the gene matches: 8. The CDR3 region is CASSPQAGMYNEQFF. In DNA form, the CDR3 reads TGTGCCAGCAGTCCCCAAGCGGGAATGTACAATGAGCAGTTCTTC.

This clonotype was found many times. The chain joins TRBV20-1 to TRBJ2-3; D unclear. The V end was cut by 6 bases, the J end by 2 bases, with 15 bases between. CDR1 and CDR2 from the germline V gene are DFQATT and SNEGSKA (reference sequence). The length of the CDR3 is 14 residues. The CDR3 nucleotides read TGCAGTGCCCGTGAACTCTTGGACACAGATACGCAGTATTTT. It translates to CSARELLDTDTQYF.

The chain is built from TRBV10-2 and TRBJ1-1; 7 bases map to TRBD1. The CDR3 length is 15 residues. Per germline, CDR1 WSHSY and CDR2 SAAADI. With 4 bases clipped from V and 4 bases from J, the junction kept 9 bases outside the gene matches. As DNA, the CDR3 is TGCGCCAGCAGTGGGGAGGGGGCTAGGGGCACTGAAGCTTTCTTT. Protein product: CASSGEGARGTEAFF.

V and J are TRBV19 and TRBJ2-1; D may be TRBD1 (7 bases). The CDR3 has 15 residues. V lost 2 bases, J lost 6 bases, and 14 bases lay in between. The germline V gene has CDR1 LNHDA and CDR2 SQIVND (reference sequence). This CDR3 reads CASSIQGGAPNEQFF. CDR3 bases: TGTGCCAGTAGTATACAGGGGGGCGCCCCCAATGAGCAGTTCTTC.

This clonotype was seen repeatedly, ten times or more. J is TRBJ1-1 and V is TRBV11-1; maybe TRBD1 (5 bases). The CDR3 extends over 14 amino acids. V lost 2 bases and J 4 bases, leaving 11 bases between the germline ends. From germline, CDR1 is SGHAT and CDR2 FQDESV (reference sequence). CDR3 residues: CASSLSRDGTEAFF. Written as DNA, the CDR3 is TGTGCCAGCAGCTTAAGCAGGGATGGCACTGAAGCTTTCTTT.

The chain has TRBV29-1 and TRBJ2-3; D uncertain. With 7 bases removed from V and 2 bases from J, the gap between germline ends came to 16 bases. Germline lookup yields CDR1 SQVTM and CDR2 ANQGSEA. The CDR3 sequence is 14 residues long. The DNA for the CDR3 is TGCAGCGCCCTGGGAAGTTTTCCCACAGATACGCAGTATTTT. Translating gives CSALGSFPTDTQYF.

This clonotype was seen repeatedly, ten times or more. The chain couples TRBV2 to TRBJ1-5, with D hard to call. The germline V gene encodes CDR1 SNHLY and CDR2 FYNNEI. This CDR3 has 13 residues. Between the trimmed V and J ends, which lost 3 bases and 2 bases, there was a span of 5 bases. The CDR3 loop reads CASSDGGNQPQHF. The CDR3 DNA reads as TGTGCCAGCAGTGATGGCGGCAATCAGCCCCAGCATTTT.

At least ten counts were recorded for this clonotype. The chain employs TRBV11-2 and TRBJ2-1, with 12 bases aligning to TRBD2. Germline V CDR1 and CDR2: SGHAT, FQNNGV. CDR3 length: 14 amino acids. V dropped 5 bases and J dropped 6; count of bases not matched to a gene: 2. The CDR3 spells CASSRLAGANEQFF. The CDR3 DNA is TGTGCCAGCAGCCGACTAGCGGGAGCCAATGAGCAGTTCTTC.

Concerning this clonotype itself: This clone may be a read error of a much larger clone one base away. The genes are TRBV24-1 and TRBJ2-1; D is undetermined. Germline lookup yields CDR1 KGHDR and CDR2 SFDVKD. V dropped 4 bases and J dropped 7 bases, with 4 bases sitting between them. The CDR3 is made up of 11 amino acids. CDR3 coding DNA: TGTGCCACCAGTGAATGGAATGAGCAGTTCTTC. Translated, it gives CATSEWNEQFF.

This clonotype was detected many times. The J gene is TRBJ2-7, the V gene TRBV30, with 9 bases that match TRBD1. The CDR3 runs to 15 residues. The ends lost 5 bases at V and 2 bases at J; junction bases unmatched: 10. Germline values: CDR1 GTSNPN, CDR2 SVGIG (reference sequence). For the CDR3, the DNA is TGTGCCTGGCGAAAACAGGGGGCGGGCACCTACGAGCAGTACTTC. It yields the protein CAWRKQGAGTYEQYF.

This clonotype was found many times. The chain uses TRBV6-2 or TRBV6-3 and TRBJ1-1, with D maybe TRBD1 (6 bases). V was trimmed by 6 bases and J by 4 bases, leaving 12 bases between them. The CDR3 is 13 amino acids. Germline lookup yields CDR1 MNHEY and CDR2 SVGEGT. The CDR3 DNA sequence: TGTGCCAGCAGCTGGGGGGGCGGCACTGAAGCTTTCTTT. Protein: CASSWGGGTEAFF.

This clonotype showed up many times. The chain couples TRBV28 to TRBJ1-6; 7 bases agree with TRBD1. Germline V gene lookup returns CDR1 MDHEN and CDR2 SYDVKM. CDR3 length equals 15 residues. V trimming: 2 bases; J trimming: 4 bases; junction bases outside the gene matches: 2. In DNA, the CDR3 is TGTGCCAGCAGTTTACCAGGGGGATATAATTCACCCCTCCACTTT. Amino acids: CASSLPGGYNSPLHF.

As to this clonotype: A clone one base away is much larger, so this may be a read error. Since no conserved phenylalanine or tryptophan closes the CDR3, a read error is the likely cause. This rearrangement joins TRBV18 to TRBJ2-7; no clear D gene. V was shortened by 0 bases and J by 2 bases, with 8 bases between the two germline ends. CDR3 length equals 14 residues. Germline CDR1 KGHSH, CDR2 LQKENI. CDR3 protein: CASSPPPNPYEQYL. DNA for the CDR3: TGTGCCAGCTCACCACCGCCAAATCCCTACGAGCAGTACCTC.

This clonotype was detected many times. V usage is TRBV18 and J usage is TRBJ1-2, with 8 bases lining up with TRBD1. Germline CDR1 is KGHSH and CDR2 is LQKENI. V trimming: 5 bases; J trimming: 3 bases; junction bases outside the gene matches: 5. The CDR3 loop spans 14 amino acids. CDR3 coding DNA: TGTGCCAGCTCAGGGGGACAGGAGTACTATGGCTACACCTTC. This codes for CASSGGQEYYGYTF.

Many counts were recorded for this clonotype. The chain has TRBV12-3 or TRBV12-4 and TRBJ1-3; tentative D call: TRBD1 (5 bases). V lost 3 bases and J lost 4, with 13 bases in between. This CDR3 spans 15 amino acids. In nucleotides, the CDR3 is TGTGCCAGCAGTTTCCCGGGGGAGGCCGGAAACACCATATATTTT. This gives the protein CASSFPGEAGNTIYF.

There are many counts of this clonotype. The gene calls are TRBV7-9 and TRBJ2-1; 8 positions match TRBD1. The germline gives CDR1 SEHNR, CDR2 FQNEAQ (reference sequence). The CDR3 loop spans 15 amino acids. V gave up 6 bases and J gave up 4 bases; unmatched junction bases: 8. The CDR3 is CASRPSGQDYNEQFF. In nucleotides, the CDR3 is TGTGCCAGCAGGCCATCGGGACAGGATTACAATGAGCAGTTCTTC.

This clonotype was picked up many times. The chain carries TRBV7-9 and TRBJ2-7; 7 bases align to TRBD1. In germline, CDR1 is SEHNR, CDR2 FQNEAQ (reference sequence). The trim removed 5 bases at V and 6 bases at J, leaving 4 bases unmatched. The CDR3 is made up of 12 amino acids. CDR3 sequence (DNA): TGTGCCAGCAGCCTCGGGACAGCCGAGCAGTACTTC. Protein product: CASSLGTAEQYF.

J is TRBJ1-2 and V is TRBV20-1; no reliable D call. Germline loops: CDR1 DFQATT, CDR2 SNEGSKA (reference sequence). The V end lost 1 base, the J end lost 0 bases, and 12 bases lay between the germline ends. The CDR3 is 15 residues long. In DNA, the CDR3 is TGCAGTGCTAGAGTGGGCCGATGGACTAACTATGGCTACACCTTC. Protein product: CSARVGRWTNYGYTF.

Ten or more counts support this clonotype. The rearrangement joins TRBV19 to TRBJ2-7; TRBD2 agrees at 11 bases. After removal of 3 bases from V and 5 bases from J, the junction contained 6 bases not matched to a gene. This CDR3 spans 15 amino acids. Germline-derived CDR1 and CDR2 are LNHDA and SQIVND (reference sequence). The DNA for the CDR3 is TGTGCCAGTAGTATTCCTCTAGCGGGAGGACACGAGCAGTACTTC. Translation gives CASSIPLAGGHEQYF.

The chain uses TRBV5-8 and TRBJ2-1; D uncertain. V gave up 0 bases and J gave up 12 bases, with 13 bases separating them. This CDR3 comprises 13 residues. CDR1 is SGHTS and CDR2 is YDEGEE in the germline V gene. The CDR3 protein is CASSLGPGERQFF. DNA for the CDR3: TGTGCCAGCAGCTTGGGGCCGGGCGAGAGGCAGTTCTTC.

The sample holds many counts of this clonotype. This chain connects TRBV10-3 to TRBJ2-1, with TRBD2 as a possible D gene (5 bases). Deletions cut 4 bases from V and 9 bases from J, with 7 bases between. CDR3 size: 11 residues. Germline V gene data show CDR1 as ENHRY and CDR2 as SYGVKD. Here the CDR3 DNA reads TGTGCCATCAGTGGGGGAGTTGAGCAGTTCTTC. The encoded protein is CAISGGVEQFF.

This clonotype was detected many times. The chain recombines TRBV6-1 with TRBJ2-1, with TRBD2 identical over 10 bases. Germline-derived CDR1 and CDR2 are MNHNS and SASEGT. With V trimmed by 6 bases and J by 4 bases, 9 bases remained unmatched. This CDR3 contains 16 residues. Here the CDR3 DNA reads TGTGCCAGCAGGATTAGCGGGGGGATGTCGTACAATGAGCAGTTCTTC. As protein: CASRISGGMSYNEQFF.

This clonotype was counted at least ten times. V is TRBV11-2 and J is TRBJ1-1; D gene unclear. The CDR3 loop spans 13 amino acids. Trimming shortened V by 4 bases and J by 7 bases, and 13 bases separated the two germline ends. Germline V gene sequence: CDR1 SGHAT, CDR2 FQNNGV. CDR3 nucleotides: TGTGCCAGCAGCTCCCGGGCCCGAGGTGAAGCTTTCTTT. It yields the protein CASSSRARGEAFF.

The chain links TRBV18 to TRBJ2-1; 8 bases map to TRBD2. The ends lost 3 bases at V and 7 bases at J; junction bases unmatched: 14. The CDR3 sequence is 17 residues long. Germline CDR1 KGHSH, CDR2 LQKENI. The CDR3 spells CASSPPQQAGDGNEQFF. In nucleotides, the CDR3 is TGTGCCAGCTCACCCCCCCAACAAGCGGGAGATGGTAATGAGCAGTTCTTC.